These 24 T cell receptor beta chains came from one sample sequenced in a study of T-cell reconstitution after alpha-beta-depleted transplantation in children. Preparing the TCRbeta library involved the use of unique molecular identifiers. TCRdb fed the PCR reads into MiXCR, producing one record per CDR3 protein. The top ten clones hold less than 9% of a sample with hundreds of thousands of distinct CDR3 sequences, over 9.5% of them seen once. The starting material was PBMCs, obtained before TCRalphabeta/CD19-depleted stem cell transplant. The receptors here all came from a boy less than two years old with acute myeloid leukemia, due to receive a stem cell transplant.

The table lists this clonotype with many counts. The DNA of the CDR3 is TGTGCCAGCAGCTCCCCTCAGCGGGGGCGAAACATTCAGTACTTC. Encoded protein: CASSSPQRGRNIQYF. The rearrangement joins TRBV7-2 to TRBJ2-4; 8 positions agree with TRBD2. Germline CDR1 and CDR2: SGHTA and FQGNSA. V gave up 4 bases and J gave up 6 bases; unmatched junction bases: 8. This CDR3 is 15 amino acids long.

This clonotype has more than one count but fewer than ten. The rearrangement uses TRBV7-3 and TRBJ2-5, with D possibly being TRBD2 (6 bases). This CDR3 has 15 amino acids. In germline, CDR1 is SGHTA, CDR2 FQGTGA. V lost 4 bases, J lost 5 bases, and 17 bases lay in between. DNA for the CDR3: TGTGCCAGCAGCTCAACCGGGACTCTCGGGGAGACCCAGTACTTC. Its protein is CASSSTGTLGETQYF.

The sample holds many counts of this clonotype. The genes are TRBV9 and TRBJ2-7; 12 bases fit TRBD2. The CDR3 contains 15 residues. The trim removed 4 bases at V and 2 bases at J, leaving 4 bases unmatched. The germline CDR1 and CDR2 sequences are SGDLS and YYNGEE. CDR3 sequence: CASSPRTSGAYEQYF. The CDR3 DNA reads as TGTGCCAGCAGCCCTCGGACTAGCGGGGCCTACGAGCAGTACTTC. The full variable domain, in which reference TRBV9 and TRBJ2-7 provide the parts outside the CDR3, is DSGVTQTPKHLITATGQRVTLRCSPRSGDLSVYWYQQSLDQGLQFLIQYYNGEERAKGNILERFSAQQFPDLHSELNLSSLELGDSALYFCASSPRTSGAYEQYFGPGTRLTVT.

This clonotype showed up many times. The gene calls are TRBV14 and TRBJ1-1; unclear D gene. Trimming cost V 4 bases and J 2 bases, with 11 bases left between them. The CDR3 has 14 residues. Looked up from germline, CDR1 is SGHDN and CDR2 is FVKESK. The DNA of the CDR3 is TGTGCCAGCAGCCCTCGGCGCCAAAACACTGAAGCTTTCTTT. It translates to CASSPRRQNTEAFF.

In this sample, this clonotype turned up a few times. The rearrangement uses TRBV7-9 and TRBJ2-5; D is perhaps TRBD1 (6 bases). The CDR3 is 15 residues long. V was cut by 5 bases and J by 5 bases, with 18 bases left in between. CDR1 SEHNR and CDR2 FQNEAQ come from the germline V gene (reference sequence). The DNA of the CDR3 is TGTGCCAGCAGCGAGACGGTGACAGGTTTGGAGACCCAGTACTTC. Amino acids: CASSETVTGLETQYF.

Note on this clonotype: This may arise from a read error, as a much more abundant clone is one base away. The conserved phenylalanine or tryptophan is not found at the CDR3 terminus, so this likely reflects a read error. The chain recombines TRBV7-3 with TRBJ2-3; 9 nucleotides agree with TRBD2. Germline V gene sequence: CDR1 SGHTA, CDR2 FQGTGA. The J segment lost 2 bases and the V segment lost 0 bases, leaving 6 bases of the junction unmatched. This CDR3 comprises 17 residues. Here the CDR3 reads CASSLTALAGFTDTQYS. As DNA, the CDR3 is TGTGCCAGCAGCTTAACGGCGCTAGCGGGGTTCACAGATACGCAGTATTCT.

This clonotype has a count of ten or more. The genes are TRBV20-1 and TRBJ1-1, with a weak D call TRBD1 (6 bases). Germline V gene lookup returns CDR1 DFQATT and CDR2 SNEGSKA (reference sequence). This CDR3 has 12 residues. Trimming removed 6 bases from V and 6 bases from J, with 14 bases in between. CDR3 bases: TGCAGTGCGCACCGGGACACGGCTGAAGCTTTCTTT. This sequence encodes CSAHRDTAEAFF.

This clonotype has more than one count but fewer than ten. The chain is built from TRBV7-2 and TRBJ2-7, with 7 positions matching TRBD1. CDR3 size: 12 residues. CDR1 is SGHTA, CDR2 FQGNSA, per germline. Trimming removed 2 bases from V and 11 bases from J; junction bases left unmatched: 6. In nucleotides, the CDR3 is TGTGCCAGCAGCTTACACCGGGACAGAGAGTACTTC. This gives the protein CASSLHRDREYF.

This clonotype has at least ten counts. This chain links TRBV7-2 with TRBJ2-5, with 10 bases matching TRBD1. This CDR3 is 15 amino acids long. With 4 bases clipped from V and 7 bases from J, the junction kept 9 bases outside the gene matches. CDR1 is SGHTA and CDR2 is FQGNSA in the germline V gene. The CDR3 region is CASSSRGDRGLTQYF. CDR3 bases: TGTGCCAGCAGCTCAAGGGGGGACAGGGGATTGACCCAGTACTTC.

This clonotype was seen many times. The chain couples TRBV7-9 to TRBJ2-3, with D maybe TRBD1 (6 bases). V lost 6 bases, J lost 0 bases, and 19 bases lay in between. This CDR3 comprises 17 residues. Germline V gene sequence: CDR1 SEHNR, CDR2 FQNEAQ (reference sequence). In DNA form, the CDR3 reads TGTGCCAGCAGACCTATCCCTGGGACATCTAGCACAGATACGCAGTATTTT. Translated, it gives CASRPIPGTSSTDTQYF.

The sample holds many counts of this clonotype. This chain links TRBV2 with TRBJ1-5; D is possibly TRBD1 (5 bases). This CDR3 comprises 15 residues. Trimming cost V 3 bases and J 4 bases, with 13 bases left between them. CDR1 and CDR2 from the germline V gene are SNHLY and FYNNEI. The CDR3 protein is CASSEINRKNQPQHF. The DNA of the CDR3 is TGTGCCAGCAGTGAGATAAACAGGAAGAATCAGCCCCAGCATTTT.

In this sample, this clonotype turned up many times. The chain carries TRBV9 and TRBJ2-7; 11 bases map to TRBD2. After removal of 3 bases from V and 3 bases from J, the junction contained 5 bases not matched to a gene. Germline CDR1 and CDR2: SGDLS and YYNGEE. CDR3 length: 15 residues. The CDR3 region has the DNA TGTGCCAGCAGCGCGGGACTAGCGGAGAACTACGAGCAGTACTTC. Protein: CASSAGLAENYEQYF.

Note on this clonotype: A much larger clone lies one base from this, so it may be a read error. The CDR3 is CASSYSGLAGGRLDKQYF. The CDR3 coding sequence is TGTGCCAGCAGTTACTCGGGACTAGCGGGGGGACGGCTTGACAAGCAGTACTTC. V usage is TRBV6-5 and J usage is TRBJ2-7; TRBD2 matches at 15 bases. The trim removed 0 bases at V and 8 bases at J, leaving 11 bases unmatched. The CDR3 has 18 residues. The germline V gene encodes CDR1 MNHEY and CDR2 SVGAGI.

This clonotype was observed a handful of times. The chain uses TRBV7-2 and TRBJ2-2; possibly TRBD2 for D (6 bases). Trimming took 7 bases from V and 0 from J, leaving 9 bases between them. Germline V gene lookup returns CDR1 SGHTA and CDR2 FQGNSA. The CDR3 covers 14 residues. The CDR3 protein is CASKRRANTGELFF. The CDR3 region has the DNA TGTGCCAGCAAGCGGAGGGCGAACACCGGGGAGCTGTTTTTT.

This clonotype was recorded many times. This chain connects TRBV7-2 to TRBJ2-2; 7 nucleotides match TRBD2. Germline V gene lookup returns CDR1 SGHTA and CDR2 FQGNSA. The CDR3 length is 15 residues. V lost 5 bases and J lost 3; bases outside the gene matches: 6. CDR3 DNA: TGTGCCAGCAGCCCGAGACTAGCAGACACCGGGGAGCTGTTTTTT. Protein product: CASSPRLADTGELFF.

In this sample, this clonotype turned up many times. The rearrangement uses TRBV5-1 and TRBJ2-1, with D possibly being TRBD1 (6 bases). The CDR3 length is 15 residues. Trimming removed 0 bases at V and 3 bases at J, with 10 bases between. Germline CDR1 and CDR2: SGHRS and YFSETQ. CDR3 sequence reads: CASSLVGDNYNEQFF. In DNA, the CDR3 is TGCGCCAGCAGCTTGGTCGGGGACAACTACAATGAGCAGTTCTTC.

This clonotype has ten or more counts. V and J are TRBV2 and TRBJ2-7, with D unresolved. V dropped 2 bases and J dropped 0 bases, with 11 bases sitting between them. The CDR3 runs to 15 residues. CDR1 and CDR2 from the germline V gene are SNHLY and FYNNEI. The CDR3 nucleotides are TGTGCCAGCAGTGAACTGTTTCGGAGCTCCTACGAGCAGTACTTC. It is translated as CASSELFRSSYEQYF.

This clonotype was detected a few times. V is TRBV20-1 and J is TRBJ2-7, with TRBD2 matching 8 bases. The junction had 8 bases not matched to a gene; V was cut back by 5 bases and J by 2 bases. The CDR3 is 14 amino acids. From germline, CDR1 is DFQATT and CDR2 SNEGSKA (reference sequence). CDR3 bases: TGCAGTGCTTTTGAGCGGGAGTCGGCCTACGAGCAGTACTTC. Translating gives CSAFERESAYEQYF.

This clonotype occurred many times. J is TRBJ2-2 and V is TRBV12-3 or TRBV12-4; D perhaps matches TRBD2 (7 bases). This CDR3 comprises 15 residues. V was trimmed by 3 bases and J by 5 bases, leaving 13 bases between them. The CDR3 protein is CASSFGRGRTGELFF. The CDR3 nucleotides read TGTGCCAGCAGTTTCGGGCGGGGGCGGACCGGGGAGCTGTTTTTT.

A word on this clonotype: At one of its ends the junction is not consistent with the germline gene, which may arise from a read error. This chain links TRBV12-3 or TRBV12-4 with TRBJ2-1; perhaps TRBD1 as D (6 bases). The CDR3 runs to 18 residues. This chain's CDR3 is CASCLAIGGWTPYNEQFF. CDR3 DNA: TGTGCCAGCTGTTTAGCTATTGGGGGCTGGACTCCCTACAATGAGCAGTTCTTC.

The genes are TRBV5-1 and TRBJ1-2; tentatively, D is TRBD1 (6 bases). The ends were cut back, 2 bases at V and 10 bases at J, with 15 bases in the middle. The CDR3 spans 13 residues. CDR1 is SGHRS and CDR2 is YFSETQ in the germline V gene. The CDR3 sequence: CASSFDRFLSYTF. Written as DNA, the CDR3 is TGCGCCAGCAGCTTCGACAGGTTCCTGTCCTACACCTTC.

This clonotype was seen many times. The chain employs TRBV12-3 or TRBV12-4 and TRBJ1-2; D gene uncertain. V was clipped by 6 bases and J by 4 bases, with 15 bases between them. The CDR3 length is 14 residues. This CDR3 reads CASSRDARIYGYTF. The CDR3 nucleotides read TGTGCCAGCAGCCGGGATGCCCGGATCTATGGCTACACCTTC.

This clonotype occurred a few times. The chain recombines TRBV7-9 with TRBJ2-7; D is possibly TRBD1 or TRBD2 (5 bases each). Germline V gene data show CDR1 as SEHNR and CDR2 as FQNEAQ (reference sequence). This CDR3 is built from 13 residues. The V end was cut by 2 bases, the J end by 6 bases, with 11 bases between. This chain's CDR3 is CASSLPGTTEQYF. The CDR3, as DNA: TGTGCCAGCAGCTTACCCGGGACGACCGAGCAGTACTTC.

This clonotype was seen repeatedly, ten times or more. The chain carries TRBV28 and TRBJ2-7; 8 positions match TRBD2. Trimming at V came to 2 bases and at J to 0 bases, leaving 12 bases not matched to a gene. This CDR3 comprises 18 residues. Germline CDR1 reads MDHEN; CDR2 reads SYDVKM. In DNA, the CDR3 is TGTGCCAGCAGTTTAGGGCGGGGGGCCCTCCTTAGCTCCTACGAGCAGTACTTC. It codes for CASSLGRGALLSSYEQYF.